The clone carrying this TCR beta chain was observed at least ten times. The antigen remains undetermined. CDR3 length: 16 residues. The V segment lost 4 bases and the J segment 0 bases; nucleotides outside the gene matches: 6. Germline CDR1 reads LGHDT; CDR2 reads YNNKEL (reference sequence). It was RNA transcripts that yielded the amplified TCR beta CDR3 regions. First-round RT-PCR of the TCR CDR3 relied on the HTBI primer set. TCRdb reprocessed the multiplex PCR reads via MiXCR and lists one record per CDR3 protein. The table lists under 450,000 distinct CDR3 sequences, about a sixth of them singletons, with roughly 13% in the top ten. Hyperthyroidism had been newly diagnosed in patients aged 18 to 65, and its duration was under 2 months. These data are taken from a study of T cells in Graves' hyperthyroidism and ophthalmopathy. Whole-study results and caveats: Ophthalmopathy got predicted by the model a median about 6.7 months before its onset. Clonotypes that were expanded in thyroid above 0.001 mostly appeared in blood too. Separation of ophthalmopathy from stable hyperthyroidism was achieved by a 13 V-J model.

V usage is TRBV3-1 and J usage is TRBJ2-3; the match to TRBD2 covers 8 bases. The receptor was isolated from a woman younger than 35 with Graves' hyperthyroidism. Sequences were obtained from blood. The CDR3 nucleotides are TGTGCCAGCAGCCCTCTAGCGGGCCTAAGCACAGATACGCAGTATTTT. Encoded protein: CASSPLAGLSTDTQYF.